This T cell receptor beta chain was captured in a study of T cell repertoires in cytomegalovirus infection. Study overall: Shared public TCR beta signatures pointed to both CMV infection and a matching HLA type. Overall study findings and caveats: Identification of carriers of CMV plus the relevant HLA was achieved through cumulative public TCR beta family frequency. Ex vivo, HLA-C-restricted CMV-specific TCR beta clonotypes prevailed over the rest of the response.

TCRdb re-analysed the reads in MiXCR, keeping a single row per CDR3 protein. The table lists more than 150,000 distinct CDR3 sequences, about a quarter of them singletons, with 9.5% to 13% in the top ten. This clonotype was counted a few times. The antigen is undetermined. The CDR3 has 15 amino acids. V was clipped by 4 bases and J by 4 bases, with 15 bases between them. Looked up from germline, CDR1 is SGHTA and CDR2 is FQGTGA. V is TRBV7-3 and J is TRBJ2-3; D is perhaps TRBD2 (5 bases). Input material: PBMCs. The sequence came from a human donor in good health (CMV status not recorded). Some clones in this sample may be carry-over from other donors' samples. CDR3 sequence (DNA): TGTGCCAGCAGCTCTAGCCTCGGCGGGTCAGATACGCAGTATTTT. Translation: CASSSSLGGSDTQYF.